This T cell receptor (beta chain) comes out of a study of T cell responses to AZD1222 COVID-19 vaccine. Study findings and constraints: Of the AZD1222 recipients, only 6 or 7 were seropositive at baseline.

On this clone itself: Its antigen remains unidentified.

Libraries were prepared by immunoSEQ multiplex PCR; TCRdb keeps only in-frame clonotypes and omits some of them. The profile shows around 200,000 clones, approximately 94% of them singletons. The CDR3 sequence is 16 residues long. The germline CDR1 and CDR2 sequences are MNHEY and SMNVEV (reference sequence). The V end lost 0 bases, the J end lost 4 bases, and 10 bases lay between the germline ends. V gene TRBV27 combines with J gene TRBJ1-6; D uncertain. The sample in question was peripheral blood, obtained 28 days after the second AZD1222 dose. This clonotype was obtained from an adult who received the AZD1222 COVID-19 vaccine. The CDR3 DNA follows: TGTGCCAGCAGTTTATCTGTCCTGGGGTATAATTCACCCCTCCACTTT. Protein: CASSLSVLGYNSPLHF.